This record concerns one T cell receptor (beta chain) sequence. Antigen unknown. A read error may account for a junction end that differs from germline. These data are taken from a study of cytomegalovirus exposure and HLA in healthy donors. Findings of the study overall: Productive rates of about 90% or about 30% were seen for most TCR beta V segments in an earlier analysis. Rarity held for most TCR sequences, but there were some public TCRs that occurred in many donors. A few V segments could not be told apart, such as TRBV6-2 and TRBV6-3, and were left out.

Germline CDR1 reads SSHAT; CDR2 reads FNYEAQ (reference sequence). This CDR3 comprises 13 residues. The study ran its PCR with 60 Vbeta and 13 Jbeta primers. Profiling relied on immunoSEQ multiplex PCR, and the TCRdb table lists in-frame clones only, not all of them. This table holds about 190,000 clones, roughly four fifths found once. The chain joins TRBV7-7 to TRBJ1-3, with D hard to call. This TCR was recovered from a man aged 18 to 35 in good health and CMV-seronegative. Input material: PBMCs. The CDR3: CASSLAPGNTIYF. Written as DNA, the CDR3 is TGTGCTAGCAGCTTAGCCCCAGGAAACACCATATATTTT.